This TCR beta chain was obtained from a study of cytomegalovirus exposure and HLA in healthy donors. The germline gives CDR1 SEHNR, CDR2 FQNEAQ (reference sequence). CDR3 size: 14 residues. Trimming took off 2 bases at V and 8 bases at J, with 15 bases between the two ends. The repertoire was sequenced with immunoSEQ multiplex PCR; TCRdb's copy has only in-frame clones and lacks some. The sample includes fewer than 250,000 clones, over 80% of them seen just once. V and J are TRBV7-9 and TRBJ1-2; D is perhaps TRBD1 (5 bases). The sample was PBMCs. The source of this sequence is a woman aged 25 to 45 in good health and CMV-seropositive. For the CDR3, the DNA is TGTGCCAGCAGCTTAAGTGGGGCGCCAGAGGGCTACACCTTC. Translated: CASSLSGAPEGYTF. Full variable domain (outside the CDR3, taken from reference TRBV7-9 and TRBJ1-2): DTGVSQNPRHKITKRGQNVTFRCDPISEHNRLYWYRQTLGQGPEFLTYFQNEAQLEKSRLLSDRFSAERPKGSFSTLEIQRTEQGDSAMYLCASSLSGAPEGYTFGSGTRLTVV.